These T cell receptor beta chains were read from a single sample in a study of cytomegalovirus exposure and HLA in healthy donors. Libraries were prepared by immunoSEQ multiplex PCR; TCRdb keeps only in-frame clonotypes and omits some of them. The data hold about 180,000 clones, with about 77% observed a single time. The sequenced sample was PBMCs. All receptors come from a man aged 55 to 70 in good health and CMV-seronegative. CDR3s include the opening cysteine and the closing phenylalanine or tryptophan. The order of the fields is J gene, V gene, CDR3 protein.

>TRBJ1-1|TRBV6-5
CASSLWGVSEAFF
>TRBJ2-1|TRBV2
CASSEIRGASYNEQFF
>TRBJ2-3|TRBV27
CASSPQGGSTDTQYF
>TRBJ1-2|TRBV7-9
CSSPARADESGYTF
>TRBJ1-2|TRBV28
CASSLLGQGLNYGYTF
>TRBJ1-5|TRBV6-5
CASSRGQQNNQPQHF
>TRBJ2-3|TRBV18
CASSPRISGSGTDTQYF
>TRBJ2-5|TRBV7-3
CASRSQETQYF
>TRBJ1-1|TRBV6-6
CASSPGTASGTEAFF
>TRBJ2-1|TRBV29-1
CSVDPGLEIYNEQFF
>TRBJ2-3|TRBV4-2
CASSFSGSEHTDTQYF
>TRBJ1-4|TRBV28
CASRPGREEKLFF
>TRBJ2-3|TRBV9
CASSPIRGTPTDTQYF
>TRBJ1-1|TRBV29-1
CSATREGEEAFF
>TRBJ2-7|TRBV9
CASSVRPGTEGYEQYF
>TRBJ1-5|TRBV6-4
CASSDGRGKPQHF
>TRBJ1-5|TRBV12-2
CASRLRRGGNQPQHF
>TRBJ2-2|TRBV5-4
CASTQNTGELFF